The clone carrying this TCR beta chain appeared many times. The antigen is unknown. Germline assignment: CDR1 SGHTA and CDR2 FQGNSA. V was clipped by 6 bases and J by 4 bases, with 16 bases between them. This CDR3 spans 15 amino acids. The entry originates in a study of neurological immune-mediated disorders. General study results and limits: The level of TCR clonal expansion was highest in patients with HTLV-1-associated myelopathy and lowest in multiple sclerosis, where it fell below the level seen in healthy controls.

5'RACE with 10-nucleotide random UMIs generated the cDNA. Over 170 million TCR-beta sequences, together covering 15-18 subjects, were produced by every individual sequencing run that was carried out. Each CDR3 protein gets one entry after TCRdb re-called the 5' RACE reads with MiXCR. The profile shows about 46,000 distinct CDR3 sequences, 10% of them singletons. The receptor's source is a man in his sixties or seventies with HTLV-1-associated myelopathy (HAM/TSP). The genes are TRBV7-2 and TRBJ2-1; possible D gene TRBD1, 6 bases. The sequenced material came from PBMCs. The CDR3 is CASSRRGGPYNEQFF. Here the CDR3 DNA reads TGTGCCAGCAGTCGAAGAGGGGGACCTTACAATGAGCAGTTCTTC.